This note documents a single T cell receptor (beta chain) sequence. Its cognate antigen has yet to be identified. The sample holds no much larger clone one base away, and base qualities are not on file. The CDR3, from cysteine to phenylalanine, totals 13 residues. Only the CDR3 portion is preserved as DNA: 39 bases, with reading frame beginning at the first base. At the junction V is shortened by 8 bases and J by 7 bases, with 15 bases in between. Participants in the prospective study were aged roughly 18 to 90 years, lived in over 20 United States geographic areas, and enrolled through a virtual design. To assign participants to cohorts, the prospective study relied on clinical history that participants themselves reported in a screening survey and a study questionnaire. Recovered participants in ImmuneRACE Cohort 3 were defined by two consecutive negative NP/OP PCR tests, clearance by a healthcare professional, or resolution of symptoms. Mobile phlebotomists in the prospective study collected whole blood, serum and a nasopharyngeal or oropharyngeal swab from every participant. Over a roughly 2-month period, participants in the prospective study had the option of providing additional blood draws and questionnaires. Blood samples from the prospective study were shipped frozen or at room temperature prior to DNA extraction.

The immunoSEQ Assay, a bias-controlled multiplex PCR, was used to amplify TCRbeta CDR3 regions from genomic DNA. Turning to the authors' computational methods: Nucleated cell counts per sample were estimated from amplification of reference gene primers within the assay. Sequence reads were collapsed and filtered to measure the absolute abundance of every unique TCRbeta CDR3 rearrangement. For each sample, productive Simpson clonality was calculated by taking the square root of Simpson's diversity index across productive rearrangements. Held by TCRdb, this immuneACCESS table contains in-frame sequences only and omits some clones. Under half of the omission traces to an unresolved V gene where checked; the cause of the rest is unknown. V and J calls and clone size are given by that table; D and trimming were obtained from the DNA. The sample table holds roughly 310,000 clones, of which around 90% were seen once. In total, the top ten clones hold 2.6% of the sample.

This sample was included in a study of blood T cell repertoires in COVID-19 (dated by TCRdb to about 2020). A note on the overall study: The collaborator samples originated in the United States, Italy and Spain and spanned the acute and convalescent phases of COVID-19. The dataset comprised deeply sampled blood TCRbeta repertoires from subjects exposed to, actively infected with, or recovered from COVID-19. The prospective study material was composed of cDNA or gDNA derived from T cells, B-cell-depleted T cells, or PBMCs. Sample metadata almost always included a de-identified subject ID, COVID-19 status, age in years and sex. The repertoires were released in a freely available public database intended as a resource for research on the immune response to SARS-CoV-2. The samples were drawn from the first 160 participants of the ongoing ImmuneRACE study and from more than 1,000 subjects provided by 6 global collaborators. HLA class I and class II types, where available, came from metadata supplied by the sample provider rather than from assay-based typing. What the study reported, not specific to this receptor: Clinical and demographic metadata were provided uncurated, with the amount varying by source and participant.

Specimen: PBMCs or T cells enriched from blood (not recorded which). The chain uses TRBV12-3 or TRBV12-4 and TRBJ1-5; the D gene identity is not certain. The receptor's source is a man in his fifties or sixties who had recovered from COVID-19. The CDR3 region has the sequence CASGPTGSQPQHF. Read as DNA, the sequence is TGTGCCAGCGGTCCGACGGGGTCCCAGCCCCAGCATTTT.